This is a list of T cell receptor beta chains from one sample in a study of T cells after posttransplantation cyclophosphamide. The protocol was immunoSEQ multiplex PCR, while the TCRdb copy is restricted to in-frame clones and leaves out a portion. This sample comprises under 15,000 clones, none seen once only. The sample here was PBMCs, taken after allogeneic stem cell transplant with posttransplant cyclophosphamide. These receptors were taken from a female patient aged 40-50 years who received an allogeneic stem cell transplant from a related donor, was CMV-positive, and had acute GVHD only. A subset of T cells may come from the graft donor. The CDR3 runs from the conserved cysteine through the conserved F or W. D genes are given only for firm matches. Clone size is given for some rows only: seen once, a few or many times, or a class if the clone is expanded.

J	size	D	V	length	CDR3	DNA
TRBJ2-3	few	TRBD2	TRBV4-2	19	CASSQDFGASGSWGDTQYF	TGTGCCAGCAGCCAAGATTTCGGGGCTAGCGGGAGTTGGGGAGATACGCAGTATTTT
TRBJ2-6	many	TRBD2	TRBV6-4	18	CASSTGLAGPSGANVLTF	TGTGCCAGCAGTACGGGACTAGCGGGACCCTCTGGGGCCAACGTCCTGACTTTC
TRBJ2-7	few	.	TRBV9	14	CASSPTGNSYEQYF	TGTGCCAGCAGCCCGACAGGAAACTCCTACGAGCAGTACTTC
TRBJ2-7	many	TRBD2	TRBV25-1	15	CASSESQLGRVWQYF	TGTGCCAGCAGTGAATCCCAACTGGGGAGGGTATGGCAGTACTTC
TRBJ1-6	.	.	TRBV4-3	16	CASSQSGTTTGSPLHF	TGCGCCAGCAGCCAAAGCGGGACGACCACCGGGTCACCCCTCCACTTT
TRBJ2-1	many	TRBD1	TRBV7-9	15	CASTRTGQNDNEQFF	TGTGCCAGCACCCGAACGGGACAGAATGACAATGAGCAGTTCTTC
TRBJ2-1	many	.	TRBV7-6	15	CASSLGAGAYNEQFF	TGTGCCAGCAGCTTAGGGGCGGGGGCGTACAATGAGCAGTTCTTC
TRBJ1-1	many	.	TRBV6-5	16	CASSYSWNSMNTEAFF	TGTGCCAGCAGTTACTCGTGGAACAGTATGAACACTGAAGCTTTCTTT
TRBJ2-7	many	TRBD2	TRBV15	14	CATSRGGTLYEQYF	TGTGCCACCAGCAGGGGGGGGACCCTTTACGAGCAGTACTTC
TRBJ2-5	few	TRBD2	TRBV27	17	CASSRGLAGGIPETQYF	TGTGCCAGCAGTAGGGGACTAGCGGGGGGCATCCCAGAGACCCAGTACTTC
TRBJ1-3	many	.	TRBV2	15	CASSEGTASGNTIYF	TGTGCCAGCAGTGAAGGGACAGCCTCTGGAAACACCATATATTTT
TRBJ2-1	many	.	TRBV11-3	13	CASSLSVLDEQFF	TGTGCCAGCAGCTTATCAGTACTAGATGAGCAGTTCTTC
TRBJ1-1	many	.	TRBV11-2	12	CASSFARTEAFF	TGTGCCAGCAGCTTTGCCCGGACTGAAGCTTTCTTT
TRBJ2-2	many	TRBD2	TRBV19	15	CASTLAGGTTGELFF	TGTGCCAGTACCCTAGCGGGGGGGACCACCGGGGAGCTGTTTTTT
TRBJ2-3	few	TRBD2	TRBV23-1	16	CASTPIGGVRTDTQYF	TGCGCCAGCACCCCCATCGGGGGGGTTCGCACAGATACGCAGTATTTT
TRBJ1-5	many	.	TRBV18	15	CASSPQGNSNQPQHF	TGTGCCAGCTCCCCTCAGGGAAATAGCAATCAGCCCCAGCATTTT
TRBJ1-1	many	.	TRBV5-8	13	CASRLQVNTEAFF	TGTGCCAGCAGATTACAGGTTAACACTGAAGCTTTCTTT
TRBJ1-5	few	TRBD1	TRBV7-2	18	CASSLGDRGPGLNQPQHF	TGTGCCAGCAGCTTAGGGGACAGGGGGCCAGGGCTTAATCAGCCCCAGCATTTT
TRBJ2-3	many	.	TRBV6-5	15	CASSYGGPSTDTQYF	TGTGCCAGCAGTTACGGGGGCCCAAGCACAGATACGCAGTATTTT
TRBJ2-7	many	.	TRBV4-2	14	CASSQDWTNYEQYF	TGTGCCAGCAGCCAAGATTGGACAAACTACGAGCAGTACTTC
TRBJ1-1	many	.	TRBV4-1	15	CASSQDTLGGAEAFF	TGCGCCAGCAGCCAAGATACTCTGGGGGGGGCTGAAGCTTTCTTT
TRBJ1-2	many	TRBD1	TRBV6-6	14	CASIPGQGADGYTF	TGTGCCAGCATCCCGGGACAGGGGGCGGATGGCTACACCTTC
TRBJ2-1	many	.	TRBV6-5	16	CASSYSIRGSYNEQFF	TGTGCCAGCAGTTACTCGATCCGGGGATCCTACAATGAGCAGTTCTTC
TRBJ1-2	many	.	TRBV4-1	15	CASSQDRGNVYGYTF	TGCGCCAGCAGCCAAGATCGGGGGAATGTCTATGGCTACACCTTC
TRBJ2-2	.	.	TRBV7-2	13	CASSSRVTGELFF	TGTGCCAGCAGCTCCAGGGTTACCGGGGAGCTGTTTTTT
TRBJ2-5	few	.	TRBV6-6	15	CASSFIRGAKETQYF	TGTGCCAGCAGTTTCATCCGGGGGGCTAAGGAGACCCAGTACTTC
TRBJ2-5	.	TRBD1	TRBV15	17	CATSRGETGGGWETQYF	TGTGCCACCAGCAGAGGGGAGACAGGGGGCGGGTGGGAGACCCAGTACTTC
TRBJ2-1	many	.	TRBV5-6	17	CASSLAWNDRVYNEQFF	TGTGCCAGCAGCTTGGCCTGGAACGACCGGGTATACAATGAGCAGTTCTTC
TRBJ2-6	many	.	TRBV5-1	15	CASSSRNSGANVLTF	TGCGCCAGCAGCTCCAGGAACTCTGGGGCCAACGTCCTGACTTTC
TRBJ2-7	many	.	TRBV11-1	15	CASSLSRGKTYEQYF	TGTGCCAGCAGCTTATCCAGGGGCAAAACCTACGAGCAGTACTTC
TRBJ2-1	many	.	TRBV29-1	15	CSVETDRSLYNEQFF	TGCAGCGTTGAAACAGACAGGAGCCTTTACAATGAGCAGTTCTTC
TRBJ1-2	many	.	TRBV10-3	12	CAISEQAYGYTF	TGTGCCATCAGTGAACAGGCCTATGGCTACACCTTC
TRBJ1-2	.	TRBD1	TRBV30	14	CAWSEGQPTYGYTF	TGTGCCTGGAGCGAGGGACAGCCCACCTATGGCTACACCTTC
TRBJ1-5	few	.	TRBV15	16	CATSSDRAGGNQPQHF	TGTGCCACCAGCAGTGACCGGGCGGGCGGCAATCAGCCCCAGCATTTT
TRBJ1-1	many	.	TRBV6-6	16	CASSDSGANIRTEAFF	TGTGCCAGCAGTGACTCGGGGGCTAATATTCGCACTGAAGCTTTCTTT
TRBJ2-2	many	TRBD1	TRBV7-7	13	CASSPDRAGELFF	TGTGCTAGCAGCCCGGACAGGGCCGGGGAGCTGTTTTTT
TRBJ2-1	many	.	TRBV5-4	15	CASSFNDQSINEQFF	TGTGCCAGCAGCTTTAATGATCAATCTATCAATGAGCAGTTCTTC
TRBJ1-3	many	TRBD1	TRBV11-2	15	CASSLQGSSGNTIYF	TGTGCCAGCAGCCTACAGGGGAGCTCTGGAAACACCATATATTTT
TRBJ2-3	many	.	TRBV7-2	14	CASSYSLGGDTQYF	TGTGCCAGCAGCTATAGCTTGGGGGGAGATACGCAGTATTTT
TRBJ2-3	few	TRBD1	TRBV7-8	17	CASSLEQGADSTDTQYF	TGTGCCAGCAGCTTAGAACAGGGGGCGGATAGCACAGATACGCAGTATTTT
TRBJ1-3	.	TRBD1	TRBV2	13	CARGAQGLDTIYF	TGTGCCAGAGGGGCACAGGGGTTGGACACCATATATTTT
TRBJ2-1	many	TRBD1	TRBV7-9	14	CASRPTGTANEQFF	TGTGCCAGCAGGCCAACCGGGACAGCCAATGAGCAGTTCTTC
TRBJ2-5	few	.	TRBV15	15	CATSRDPGGGETQYF	TGTGCCACCAGCAGAGATCCGGGGGGCGGGGAGACCCAGTACTTC
TRBJ2-1	many	.	TRBV20-1	11	CSARQYNEQFF	TGCAGTGCTAGGCAGTACAATGAGCAGTTCTTC